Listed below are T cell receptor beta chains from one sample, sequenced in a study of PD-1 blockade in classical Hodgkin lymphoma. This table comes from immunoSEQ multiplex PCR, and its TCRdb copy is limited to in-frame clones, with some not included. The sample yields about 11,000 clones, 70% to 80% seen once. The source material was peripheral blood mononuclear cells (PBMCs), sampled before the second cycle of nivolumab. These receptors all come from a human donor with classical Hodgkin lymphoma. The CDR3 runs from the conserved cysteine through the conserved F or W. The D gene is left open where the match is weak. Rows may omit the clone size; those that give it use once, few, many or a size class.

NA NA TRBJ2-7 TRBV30 TGTGCCTGCCATGCCCAGGATCGCGAGCAGTACTTC CACHAQDREQYF
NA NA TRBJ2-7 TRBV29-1 TGCAGCGTTGTCGGGGGACCAACATACGAGCAGTACTTC CSVVGGPTYEQYF
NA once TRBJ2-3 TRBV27 TGTGCCAGCAGTTTTGGGGGTTGGCGGGATACCTGGGATACGCAGTATTTT CASSFGGWRDTWDTQYF
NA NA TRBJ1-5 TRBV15 TGTGCCACCAGCAGAGATCTCTCACCGAATCAGCCCCAGCATTTT CATSRDLSPNQPQHF
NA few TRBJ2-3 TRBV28 TGTGCCAGCAGTTTAATAGGGACTAGCACAGATACGCAGTATTTT CASSLIGTSTDTQYF
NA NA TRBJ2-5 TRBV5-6 TGTGCCAGCAGCTTCCCCGGGGGCAGACAAGAGACCCAGTACTTC CASSFPGGRQETQYF
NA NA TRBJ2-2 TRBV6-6 TGTGCCAGCACGGACAGCCTGAACACCGGGGAGCTGTTTTTT CASTDSLNTGELFF
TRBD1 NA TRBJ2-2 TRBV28 TGTGCCAGCAGCGAGATCGGGACAGACATCACCGGGGAGCTGTTTTTT CASSEIGTDITGELFF
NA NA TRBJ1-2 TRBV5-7 TGTGCCAGCAGCCATATCAATGGGGGCTACACCTTC CASSHINGGYTF
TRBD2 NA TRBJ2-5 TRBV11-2 TGTGCCAGCAGCTTACTTAGGGCTAGCGGGAGCCGAGAGACCCAGTACTTC CASSLLRASGSRETQYF
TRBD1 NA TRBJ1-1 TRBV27 TGTGCCAGCAGTCGCGCTCAGGGGGCTTCGTTGGTCACTGAAGCTTTCTTT CASSRAQGASLVTEAFF
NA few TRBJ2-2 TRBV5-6 TGTGCCAGCAGCCCCGGACTGTCGAGGGAGCTGTTTTTT CASSPGLSRELFF
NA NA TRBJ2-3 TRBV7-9 TGTGCCAGCAGCTTTCCGGGACACCTTAGCACAGATACGCAGTATTTT CASSFPGHLSTDTQYF
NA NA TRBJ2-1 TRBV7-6 TGTGCCAGCAGCTTAGACCTAGTGCGCAATGAGCAGTTCTTC CASSLDLVRNEQFF
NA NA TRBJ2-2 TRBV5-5 TGTGCCAGCAGCTTGTTACTGTACGGCCCCGGGGAGCTGTTTTTT CASSLLLYGPGELFF
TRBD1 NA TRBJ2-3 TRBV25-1 TGTGCCAGCAGTCGTGTTGGGACAGGTAGGGCAGATACGCAGTATTTT CASSRVGTGRADTQYF
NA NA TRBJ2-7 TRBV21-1 TGTGCCAGCAGCAATCAGCAAGGGGTGCGATCCTACGAGCAGTACTTC CASSNQQGVRSYEQYF
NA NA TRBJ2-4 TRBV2 TGTGCCAGCACCCAGTGGGACAACAAAAACATTCAGTACTTC CASTQWDNKNIQYF
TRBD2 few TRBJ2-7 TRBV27 TGTGCCAGCAGACGACTAGCGGGACCCGAGCAGTACTTC CASRRLAGPEQYF